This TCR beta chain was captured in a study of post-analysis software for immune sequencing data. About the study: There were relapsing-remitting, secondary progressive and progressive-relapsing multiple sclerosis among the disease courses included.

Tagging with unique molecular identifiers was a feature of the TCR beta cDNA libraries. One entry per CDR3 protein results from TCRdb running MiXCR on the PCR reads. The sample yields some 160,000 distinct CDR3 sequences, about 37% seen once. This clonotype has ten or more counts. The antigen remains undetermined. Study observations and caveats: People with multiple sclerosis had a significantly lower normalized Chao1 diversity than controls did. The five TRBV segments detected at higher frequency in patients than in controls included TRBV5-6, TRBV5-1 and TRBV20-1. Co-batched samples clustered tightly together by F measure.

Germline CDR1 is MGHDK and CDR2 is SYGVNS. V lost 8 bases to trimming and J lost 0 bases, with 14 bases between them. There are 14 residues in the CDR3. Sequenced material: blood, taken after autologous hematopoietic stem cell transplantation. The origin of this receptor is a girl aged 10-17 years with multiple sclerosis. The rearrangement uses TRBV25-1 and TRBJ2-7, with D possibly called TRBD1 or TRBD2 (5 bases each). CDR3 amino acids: CASPGRIISYEQYF. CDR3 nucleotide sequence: TGTGCCAGCCCGGGACGGATCATCTCCTACGAGCAGTACTTC.